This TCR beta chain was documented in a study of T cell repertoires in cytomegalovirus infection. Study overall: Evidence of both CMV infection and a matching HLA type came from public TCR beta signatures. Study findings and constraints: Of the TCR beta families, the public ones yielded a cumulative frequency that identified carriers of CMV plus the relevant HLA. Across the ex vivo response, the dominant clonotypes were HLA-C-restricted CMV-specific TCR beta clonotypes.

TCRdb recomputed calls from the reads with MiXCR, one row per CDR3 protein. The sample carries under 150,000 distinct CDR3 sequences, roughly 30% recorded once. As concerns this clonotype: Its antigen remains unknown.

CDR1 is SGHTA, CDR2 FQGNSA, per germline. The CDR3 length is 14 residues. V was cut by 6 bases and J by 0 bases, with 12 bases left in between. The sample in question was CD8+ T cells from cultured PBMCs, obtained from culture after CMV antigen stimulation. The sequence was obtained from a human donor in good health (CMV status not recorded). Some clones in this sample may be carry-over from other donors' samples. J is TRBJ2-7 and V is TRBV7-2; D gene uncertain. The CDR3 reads CASRNPAYSYEQYF. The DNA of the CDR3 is TGTGCCAGCAGAAACCCGGCTTACTCCTACGAGCAGTACTTC.